This is a list of T cell receptor beta chains from one sample in a study of blood T cell repertoires in COVID-19. This table comes from immunoSEQ multiplex PCR, and its TCRdb copy is limited to in-frame clones, with some not included. This table holds 13,000 to 15,000 clones, over 80% found once. The sequenced sample consisted of peripheral blood. The receptors stem from a middle-aged man with active or convalescent COVID-19. CDR3s include the opening cysteine and the closing phenylalanine or tryptophan. A D gene is named only where the DNA matches it firmly. Not every row has a clone size; where given, it reads once, few, many or a size class.

D gene	clone size	V gene	J gene	CDR3 protein	CDR3 DNA
NA	NA	TRBV10-3	TRBJ1-2	CANWGGANYGYTF	TGTGCCAACTGGGGGGGAGCTAACTATGGCTACACCTTC
TRBD1	NA	TRBV28	TRBJ2-1	CASSSTGEERDEQFF	TGTGCCAGCAGTTCGACAGGGGAGGAACGGGATGAGCAGTTCTTC
NA	NA	TRBV2	TRBJ2-1	CASVLPTEYNEQFF	TGTGCCAGTGTACTACCGACAGAATACAATGAGCAGTTCTTC
NA	NA	TRBV24-1	TRBJ1-4	CATSDTVDSGTNEKLFF	TGTGCCACCAGTGACACCGTGGACAGCGGGACGAATGAAAAACTGTTTTTT
NA	NA	TRBV7-8	TRBJ1-3	CASSSLTGKGNTIYF	TGTGCCAGCAGCTCCCTAACAGGAAAGGGAAACACCATATATTTT
TRBD1	NA	TRBV4-1	TRBJ2-3	CASSRDRARDTQYF	TGCGCCAGCAGCCGGGACAGGGCCCGGGATACGCAGTATTTT
NA	NA	TRBV5-1	TRBJ1-4	CASSLGGFEKLFF	TGCGCCAGCAGCTTGGGAGGGTTTGAAAAACTGTTTTTT
TRBD2	NA	TRBV4-1	TRBJ2-3	CASSQEAGARTDTQYF	TGCGCCAGCAGCCAAGAAGCGGGGGCCCGCACAGATACGCAGTATTTT
NA	few	TRBV11-2	TRBJ2-1	CASSFLRQTQFF	TGTGCCAGCAGCTTTCTCCGACAGACACAGTTCTTC
TRBD1	NA	TRBV7-3	TRBJ2-5	CASSPGTGAGGQETQYF	TGTGCCAGCAGCCCCGGGACAGGGGCCGGGGGACAAGAGACCCAGTACTTC
NA	NA	TRBV27	TRBJ2-1	CASRKDSRAGANEQFF	TGTGCCAGCAGAAAAGATTCCCGGGCAGGGGCAAATGAGCAGTTCTTC
NA	NA	TRBV27	TRBJ2-5	CASSHPQSGETQYF	TGTGCCAGCAGTCACCCCCAAAGCGGGGAGACCCAGTACTTC
NA	NA	TRBV2	TRBJ1-2	CATTGGLYGYTF	TGTGCCACCACGGGGGGATTATATGGCTACACCTTC
TRBD1	NA	TRBV18	TRBJ1-5	CASSPTDRPGPQHF	TGTGCCAGCTCACCAACGGACAGGCCAGGGCCCCAGCATTTT
TRBD1	NA	TRBV24-1	TRBJ2-2	CATSSGAGQGNTGELFF	TGTGCCACCTCCAGCGGGGCGGGACAGGGGAACACCGGGGAGCTGTTTTTT
TRBD1	few	TRBV6-2/TRBV6-3	TRBJ2-7	CASSLMGTGPREQYF	TGTGCCAGCAGTTTGATGGGGACAGGCCCGCGCGAGCAGTACTTC
NA	NA	TRBV2	TRBJ1-5	CASNLDGNQPQHF	TGTGCCAGCAATCTAGACGGCAATCAGCCCCAGCATTTT
TRBD2	NA	TRBV3-1/TRBV3-2	TRBJ2-7	CASSQASGGYEQYF	TGTGCCAGCAGCCAAGCTAGCGGGGGTTACGAGCAGTACTTC
NA	NA	TRBV19	TRBJ2-1	CASSAGHNEQFF	TGTGCCAGTAGTGCAGGGCACAATGAGCAGTTCTTC
NA	NA	TRBV29-1	TRBJ2-1	CSAHRVSNEQFF	TGCAGCGCTCACAGGGTGTCCAATGAGCAGTTCTTC
NA	NA	TRBV10-3	TRBJ2-7	CAISAVEDEQYF	TGTGCCATCAGTGCAGTCGAGGACGAGCAGTACTTC
NA	NA	TRBV7-2	TRBJ2-1	CASSLASQGNEQFF	TGTGCCAGCAGCTTAGCCAGCCAGGGGAATGAGCAGTTCTTC
NA	NA	TRBV6-4	TRBJ1-2	CASSDGSGLHGYTF	TGTGCCAGCAGTGACGGGTCAGGGCTTCATGGCTACACCTTC
NA	NA	TRBV7-3	TRBJ2-7	CASSLTGGGDEQYF	TGTGCCAGCAGCTTAACGGGCGGAGGGGACGAGCAGTACTTC
NA	NA	TRBV19	TRBJ1-5	CASSLSGSSVGQPQHF	TGTGCCAGTAGTCTATCCGGGTCATCGGTCGGTCAGCCCCAGCATTTT
NA	NA	TRBV5-4	TRBJ2-7	CASSAGTFSYEQYF	TGTGCCAGCAGCGCCGGGACTTTCTCCTACGAGCAGTACTTC
TRBD2	NA	TRBV4-1	TRBJ2-1	CASSQDLAGAIDEQFF	TGCGCCAGCAGCCAAGATTTAGCGGGGGCTATCGATGAGCAGTTCTTC
TRBD2	NA	TRBV10-3	TRBJ2-1	CAISVTSGGPNEQFF	TGTGCCATCAGTGTGACTAGCGGGGGGCCCAATGAGCAGTTCTTC
NA	NA	TRBV28	TRBJ1-6	CASSWEGSYNSPLHF	TGTGCCAGCAGTTGGGAGGGCTCCTATAATTCACCCCTCCACTTT
TRBD1	NA	TRBV7-2	TRBJ2-5	CASSPDRVRETQYF	TGTGCCAGCAGCCCGGACAGGGTAAGGGAGACCCAGTACTTC
TRBD2	NA	TRBV5-6	TRBJ2-7	CASSLGFAGGEYEQYF	TGTGCCAGCAGCTTGGGATTTGCGGGGGGGGAATACGAGCAGTACTTC
NA	NA	TRBV7-9	TRBJ1-5	CASSLQQGILNQPQHF	TGTGCCAGCAGCCTCCAGCAGGGGATACTCAATCAGCCCCAGCATTTT
NA	NA	TRBV2	TRBJ1-3	CASRKLPTDSGNTIYF	TGTGCCAGCAGGAAGCTCCCAACCGACTCTGGAAACACCATATATTTT
NA	NA	TRBV6-5	TRBJ2-7	CASALAASSYEQYF	TGTGCCAGCGCTTTGGCGGCGAGCTCCTACGAGCAGTACTTC
TRBD1	NA	TRBV6-5	TRBJ2-5	CASSARDRGVETQYF	TGTGCCAGCAGCGCAAGGGACAGGGGGGTGGAGACCCAGTACTTC
NA	NA	TRBV21-1	TRBJ2-7	CASSRGTDEQYF	TGTGCCAGCAGCCGAGGGACAGACGAGCAGTACTTC
NA	NA	TRBV19	TRBJ1-2	CASSWGPSNYGYTF	TGTGCCAGCTCCTGGGGGCCTTCTAACTATGGCTACACCTTC
NA	NA	TRBV11-2	TRBJ2-1	CASSPTWRRTRRNNEQFF	TGTGCCAGCAGCCCCACCTGGCGGCGGACTCGACGTAACAATGAGCAGTTCTTC
TRBD1	NA	TRBV2	TRBJ1-1	CASRAGTGFVRTFF	TGTGCCAGCAGGGCCGGGACAGGGTTTGTGAGAACTTTCTTT
NA	NA	TRBV18	TRBJ1-1	CASSPQGVRTEAFF	TGTGCCAGCTCACCACAGGGGGTACGGACTGAAGCTTTCTTT
NA	NA	TRBV2	TRBJ2-2	CASSGGRENTGELFF	TGTGCCAGCAGCGGGGGTCGGGAGAACACCGGGGAGCTGTTTTTT
TRBD1	NA	TRBV11-2	TRBJ1-6	CASSLGQGQNSPLHF	TGTGCCAGCAGCCTTGGACAGGGTCAGAATTCACCCCTCCACTTT
NA	NA	TRBV9	TRBJ1-1	CASSVGNRAWANTEAFF	TGTGCCAGCAGCGTAGGCAACAGGGCCTGGGCGAACACTGAAGCTTTCTTT
TRBD2	NA	TRBV14	TRBJ2-7	CASSQGRLAGEEQYF	TGTGCCAGCAGCCAAGGACGACTAGCGGGGGAAGAGCAGTACTTC
NA	NA	TRBV5-6	TRBJ2-3	CASTHKKGVTDTQYF	TGTGCCAGCACCCATAAGAAGGGGGTTACAGATACGCAGTATTTT
NA	NA	TRBV6-1	TRBJ2-2	CASSIREAGELFF	TGTGCCAGCAGTATCAGGGAAGCCGGGGAGCTGTTTTTT
NA	NA	TRBV10-3	TRBJ1-1	CAISESGGNTEAFF	TGTGCCATCAGTGAGTCCGGAGGGAACACTGAAGCTTTCTTT
NA	NA	TRBV18	TRBJ1-1	CASSPPATAGHTEAFF	TGTGCCAGCTCACCACCGGCGACTGCGGGGCACACTGAAGCTTTCTTT
TRBD1	once	TRBV3-1/TRBV3-2	TRBJ2-7	CASSPLFTGTATYEQYF	TGTGCCAGCAGCCCCCTTTTTACCGGGACAGCAACCTACGAGCAGTACTTC
TRBD1	NA	TRBV28	TRBJ2-1	CASSGVQGVYNEQFF	TGTGCCAGCAGTGGGGTCCAGGGGGTTTACAATGAGCAGTTCTTC
TRBD1	few	TRBV27	TRBJ1-2	CASTDRQGIGGYTF	TGTGCCAGCACCGACAGACAGGGAATAGGAGGCTACACCTTC
TRBD2	NA	TRBV27	TRBJ2-3	CASSGAGVYTDTQYF	TGTGCCAGCAGTGGAGCGGGGGTATACACAGATACGCAGTATTTT
NA	NA	TRBV27	TRBJ1-3	CASSLSRGNTIYF	TGTGCCAGCAGTTTAAGCCGGGGAAACACCATATATTTT
NA	NA	TRBV5-4	TRBJ2-7	CASSSVGVVNEQYF	TGTGCCAGCAGCTCGGTAGGGGTGGTCAACGAGCAGTACTTC
NA	NA	TRBV9	TRBJ2-3	CASSVQGLTFTDTQYF	TGTGCCAGCAGCGTACAGGGACTCACGTTCACAGATACGCAGTATTTT
NA	NA	TRBV27	TRBJ2-7	CASSILGAYVNEQYF	TGTGCCAGCAGTATACTGGGGGCTTATGTCAACGAGCAGTACTTC
NA	NA	TRBV14	TRBJ2-1	CASSRVTIDEQFF	TGTGCCAGCAGCCGTGTGACAATCGATGAGCAGTTCTTC
NA	NA	TRBV27	TRBJ2-7	CASSSYRENYEQYF	TGTGCCAGCAGTTCCTACAGGGAGAACTACGAGCAGTACTTC
TRBD1	NA	TRBV6-5	TRBJ1-6	CANSGTGGNSPLHF	TGTGCCAATTCCGGGACAGGGGGAAATTCACCCCTCCACTTT